This is a list of T cell receptor beta chains from one sample in a study of blood T cell repertoires in COVID-19. Only in-frame clones appear in the TCRdb table, and some are missing; sequencing was by immunoSEQ multiplex PCR. The sample shows about 170,000 clones, roughly 84% of them seen only once. The sequencing sample was made of peripheral blood. Receptors were obtained from a woman in her seventies with COVID-19, enrolled during active disease. CDR3s include the opening cysteine and the closing phenylalanine or tryptophan. D genes are given only for firm matches. Size is omitted from some rows. Given values are once, few, many or a class for expanded clones.

v_call	d_call	j_call	clone_size	cdr3_aa	cdr3_nt
TRBV19	.	TRBJ1-5	.	CASSIPGHFDQPQHF	TGTGCCAGTAGTATCCCCGGACACTTCGATCAGCCCCAGCATTTT
TRBV18	TRBD1	TRBJ1-5	.	CASSSTGDQPQHF	TGTGCCAGCTCCTCCACAGGGGATCAGCCCCAGCATTTT
TRBV6-5	.	TRBJ2-2	few	CASRPRLYTGELFF	TGTGCCAGCAGGCCCAGGTTGTACACCGGGGAGCTGTTTTTT
TRBV18	.	TRBJ2-1	few	CASSRLEGSNEQFF	TGTGCCAGCTCACGACTAGAAGGGAGCAATGAGCAGTTCTTC
TRBV29-1	.	TRBJ2-1	.	CSVAIGGRNEQFF	TGCAGCGTTGCCATAGGGGGTCGCAATGAGCAGTTCTTC
TRBV20-1	TRBD2	TRBJ2-7	.	CSASIHGRAREQYF	TGCAGTGCTAGTATTCACGGGAGGGCGAGGGAGCAGTACTTC
TRBV25-1	TRBD1	TRBJ1-3	.	CASRQGAGNTIYF	TGTGCCAGCAGACAGGGGGCTGGAAACACCATATATTTT
TRBV5-1	.	TRBJ1-6	.	CASSSEGSYNSPLHF	TGCGCCAGCAGCTCAGAGGGTTCCTATAATTCACCCCTCCACTTT
TRBV6-1	.	TRBJ2-1	.	CASSERISYEQFF	TGTGCCAGCAGTGAACGTATTAGCTATGAGCAGTTCTTC
TRBV18	TRBD1	TRBJ1-2	once	CASSPGDRGNGYTF	TGTGCCAGCTCACCTGGGGACAGGGGGAATGGCTACACCTTC
TRBV11-3	.	TRBJ2-3	.	CASSRDSRFTDTQYF	TGTGCCAGCAGCCGAGACAGCCGATTCACAGATACGCAGTATTTT
TRBV4-1	.	TRBJ1-1	.	CASSHMTLEAFF	TGCGCCAGCAGCCACATGACACTCGAAGCTTTCTTT